Presented here are 10 T cell receptor beta chains from one specimen sequenced in a study of shared clonotypes between healthy human individuals. TCRdb's table, derived via immunoSEQ multiplex PCR, lists solely in-frame clones and lacks some. Among over 400,000 clones listed, more than 95% were seen once. The sample consisted of naive CD4+ T cells sorted from blood. Regarding subset: CD45RA+ positively selected. The source is a woman aged 30 to 39 in good health.

The CDR3 reads CASSTRSGPQHF. DNA of the CDR3: TGTGCCAGCTCAACTCGATCGGGGCCCCAGCATTTT. This sequence joins TRBV18 and TRBJ1-5; no definite D call. Trimming removed 5 bases at V and 9 bases at J, with 11 bases between. The CDR3 contains 12 residues. CDR1 KGHSH and CDR2 LQKENI come from the germline V gene. Full variable domain (rest looked up from reference TRBV18 and TRBJ1-5): NAGVMQNPRHLVRRRGQEARLRCSPMKGHSHVYWYRQLPEEGLKFMVYLQKENIIDESGMPKERFSAEFPKEGPSILRIQQVVRGDSAAYFCASSTRSGPQHFGDGTRLSIL.

The chain recombines TRBV4-2 with TRBJ2-7, with 9 bases matching TRBD2. Germline CDR1 reads LGHNA; CDR2 reads YNFKEQ. The CDR3 has 16 residues. V dropped 3 bases and J dropped 0; count of bases not matched to a gene: 6. The CDR3 here is CASSQATSGDSYEQYF. CDR3 coding DNA: TGTGCCAGCAGCCAGGCGACTAGCGGAGACTCCTACGAGCAGTACTTC.

This chain connects TRBV29-1 to TRBJ2-1; possible D gene TRBD1, 6 bases. This CDR3 is built from 13 residues. The V gene's germline CDR1 is SQVTM and CDR2 ANQGSEA. V shed 6 bases and J shed 3 bases, with 12 bases lying between them. CDR3 amino acids: CSVRRDNYNEQFF. For the CDR3, the DNA is TGCAGCGTGCGCCGGGACAACTACAATGAGCAGTTCTTC.

The chain carries TRBV19 and TRBJ2-2; TRBD1 matches 7 bases. The V gene's germline CDR1 is LNHDA and CDR2 SQIVND (reference sequence). The junction had 6 bases not matched to a gene; V was cut back by 5 bases and J by 6 bases. The CDR3 consists of 14 residues. CDR3 nucleotides: TGTGCCAGTAGTCTCACGCAGGGGGCCGGGGAGCTGTTTTTT. Translating gives CASSLTQGAGELFF.

Comments on this clone: This same CDR3 is encoded by further DNA sequences in the sample. The chain employs TRBV18 and TRBJ1-5; TRBD1 might be the D (5 bases). CDR1 and CDR2 (germline): KGHSH, LQKENI. CDR3 length: 13 residues. The V end was cut by 1 base, the J end by 5 bases, with 6 bases between. The chain's CDR3 is CASSPQGYQPQHF. The CDR3 nucleotides read TGTGCCAGCTCACCACAGGGGTATCAGCCCCAGCATTTT.

The chain links TRBV2 to TRBJ2-2; 7 nucleotides agree with TRBD1. The length of the CDR3 is 16 residues. Trimming cost V 6 bases and J 6 bases; bases outside gene matches: 13. CDR1 SNHLY and CDR2 FYNNEI come from the germline V gene. The DNA for the CDR3 is TGTGCCAGCAGCCGTGAGGACAGGTCGTTATCCGGGGAGCTGTTTTTT. Its protein is CASSREDRSLSGELFF.

The chain recombines TRBV2 with TRBJ2-7; 10 bases map to TRBD2. This CDR3 has 14 amino acids. Trimming cost V 6 bases and J 4 bases; bases outside gene matches: 6. CDR1 and CDR2 from the germline V gene are SNHLY and FYNNEI. CDR3: CASRTGLASYEQYF. The CDR3 coding sequence is TGTGCCAGCAGGACGGGACTAGCGAGTTACGAGCAGTACTTC. The full variable domain, with the rest looked up from reference TRBV2 and TRBJ2-7, is EPEVTQTPSHQVTQMGQEVILRCVPISNHLYFYWYRQILGQKVEFLVSFYNNEISEKSEIFDDQFSVERPDGSNFTLKIRSTKLEDSAMYFCASRTGLASYEQYFGPGTRLTVT.

This chain links TRBV28 with TRBJ1-5; the D is unclear. This CDR3 has 15 residues. V was cut by 4 bases and J by 4 bases, with 14 bases left in between. Germline CDR1 is MDHEN and CDR2 is SYDVKM. As DNA, the CDR3 is TGTGCCAGCAGTTCCCCCCCGGGTAGGAATCAGCCCCAGCATTTT. It is translated as CASSSPPGRNQPQHF. Full variable domain (outside the CDR3, taken from reference TRBV28 and TRBJ1-5): DVKVTQSSRYLVKRTGEKVFLECVQDMDHENMFWYRQDPGLGLRLIYFSYDVKMKEKGDIPEGYSVSREKKERFSLILESASTNQTSMYLCASSSPPGRNQPQHFGDGTRLSIL.

The chain uses TRBV5-4 and TRBJ2-3; 10 nucleotides match TRBD1. Per germline, CDR1 SGHNT and CDR2 YYREEE (reference sequence). After removal of 7 bases from V and 4 bases from J, the junction contained 6 bases not matched to a gene. The CDR3 runs to 14 residues. CDR3 protein: CASRSGTGADTQYF. The DNA for the CDR3 is TGTGCCAGCCGGTCCGGGACAGGGGCAGATACGCAGTATTTT.

CDR3 in amino acids: CASSWDSFLSATNEKLFF. CDR3 nucleotide sequence: TGTGCCAGCAGTTGGGACAGCTTTCTATCGGCAACTAATGAAAAACTGTTTTTT. The chain couples TRBV28 to TRBJ1-4; 7 nucleotides agree with TRBD1. V trimming: 4 bases; J trimming: 0 bases; junction bases outside the gene matches: 11. CDR3 length: 18 residues. The germline V gene has CDR1 MDHEN and CDR2 SYDVKM.